This record covers a single T cell receptor (beta chain). Its antigen is unidentified. TCRdb reprocessed the 5' RACE reads with MiXCR, giving one entry per CDR3 protein. This repertoire shows 280,000 or so distinct CDR3 sequences, 18% found once; its top ten account for roughly 23%. The V gene lost 3 bases and the J gene lost 1 base, with 12 bases spanning the gap. This CDR3 has 15 amino acids. Looked up from germline, CDR1 is ENHRY and CDR2 is SYGVKD. This specimen comes from a study of T-cell memory formation after mild COVID-19. Study outcomes and limitations: Prior to infection, memory already included some responding clones, suggesting cross-reactive memory joined.

This rearrangement joins TRBV10-3 to TRBJ1-1; TRBD1 is a possible D gene (5 bases). This TCR was recovered from a man younger than 30 who had mild COVID-19 (a few samples of this study predate the infection). Cell type and time point are not known. Sequencing used PBMCs or a T cell subset sorted from them (not recorded which). CDR3 loop: CAISDMGGWNTEAFF. CDR3 sequence (DNA): TGTGCCATCAGTGATATGGGGGGGTGGAACACTGAAGCTTTCTTT.